These T cell receptor beta chains were read from a single sample in a study of PD-L1 blockade in urothelial cancer. Produced via immunoSEQ multiplex PCR; TCRdb's table is partial and in-frame only. The sample holds around 110,000 clones, 75% to 90% seen once. The material was PBMCs, obtained around atezolizumab (anti-PD-L1) treatment. These TCRs come from a man in his sixties with urothelial cancer. Each CDR3 is given with its conserved first and last residue. A D gene is named only where the DNA matches it firmly. Expanded clones get a size class; other rows say once, few or many, or leave the size out.

J: TRBJ1-4
D: TRBD1
V: TRBV10-3
size: NA
CDR3: CAISEYGGQANEKLFF
DNA: TGTGCCATCAGTGAGTATGGCGGACAGGCTAATGAAAAACTGTTTTTT

J: TRBJ1-1
D: TRBD1
V: TRBV27
size: NA
CDR3: CASSETGARTEAFF
DNA: TGTGCCAGCAGTGAGACAGGGGCGCGGACTGAAGCTTTCTTT

J: TRBJ1-4
D: TRBD1
V: TRBV11-2
size: NA
CDR3: CASSSPHRGADEKLFF
DNA: TGTGCCAGCAGCTCTCCCCACAGGGGCGCGGATGAAAAACTGTTTTTT

J: TRBJ2-3
D: TRBD2
V: TRBV4-3
size: NA
CDR3: CASSQGWFGGATDTQYF
DNA: TGCGCCAGCAGCCAAGGATGGTTCGGGGGGGCCACAGATACGCAGTATTTT

J: TRBJ1-6
D: NA
V: TRBV6-1
size: NA
CDR3: CASSEVGGRSPLHF
DNA: TGTGCCAGCAGTGAGGTAGGGGGACGATCACCCCTCCACTTT

J: TRBJ1-2
D: NA
V: TRBV5-5
size: NA
CDR3: CASSLRGDGYTF
DNA: TGTGCCAGCAGCTTGCGCGGAGATGGCTACACCTTC

J: TRBJ1-2
D: NA
V: TRBV28
size: once
CDR3: CASSLGDTANYGYTF
DNA: TGTGCCAGCAGTCTGGGGGACACAGCTAACTATGGCTACACCTTC

J: TRBJ2-6
D: NA
V: TRBV28
size: NA
CDR3: CASSTLNAAFAPGANVLTF
DNA: TGTGCCAGCAGTACTCTGAACGCGGCCTTCGCTCCTGGGGCCAACGTCCTGACTTTC

J: TRBJ2-7
D: NA
V: TRBV28
size: once
CDR3: CASSPPGRRREQYF
DNA: TGTGCCAGCAGTCCCCCAGGTCGGAGGCGAGAGCAGTACTTC

J: TRBJ2-3
D: NA
V: TRBV9
size: NA
CDR3: CASSVASRGLRTDTQYF
DNA: TGTGCCAGCAGCGTAGCGTCGCGGGGCCTTCGCACAGATACGCAGTATTTT

J: TRBJ2-7
D: TRBD1
V: TRBV7-8
size: few
CDR3: CASSRRQGPYEQYF
DNA: TGTGCCAGCAGCCGCAGACAGGGCCCCTACGAGCAGTACTTC

J: TRBJ2-5
D: NA
V: TRBV5-1
size: NA
CDR3: CASSLAARPPETQYF
DNA: TGCGCCAGCAGCTTGGCGGCCAGGCCCCCAGAGACCCAGTACTTC

J: TRBJ1-5
D: TRBD1
V: TRBV4-2
size: NA
CDR3: CASSPSVGTASRAQHF
DNA: TGTGCCAGCAGCCCGTCCGTGGGGACAGCTTCCCGAGCCCAGCATTTT

J: TRBJ2-3
D: NA
V: TRBV28
size: NA
CDR3: CASSPQGGSPRHDTQYF
DNA: TGTGCCAGCAGTCCCCAAGGGGGATCTCCGAGGCACGATACGCAGTATTTT

J: TRBJ1-5
D: NA
V: TRBV27
size: NA
CDR3: CAISRGFNQPQHF
DNA: TGTGCCATCTCGAGAGGGTTTAATCAGCCCCAGCATTTT

J: TRBJ1-2
D: NA
V: TRBV27
size: NA
CDR3: CASSPLREMIMGYTF
DNA: TGTGCCAGCAGTCCGCTTCGGGAGATGATTATGGGCTACACCTTC

J: TRBJ2-3
D: NA
V: TRBV5-1
size: few
CDR3: CASSWEGGTDTQYF
DNA: TGCGCCAGCAGCTGGGAGGGGGGAACAGATACGCAGTATTTT

J: TRBJ1-5
D: NA
V: TRBV27
size: NA
CDR3: CASSPLGGNQPQHF
DNA: TGTGCCAGCAGTCCCCTGGGCGGCAATCAGCCCCAGCATTTT

J: TRBJ1-1
D: NA
V: TRBV25-1
size: NA
CDR3: CASSEPGLGAFF
DNA: TGTGCCAGCAGTGAGCCAGGGCTAGGGGCTTTCTTT

J: TRBJ2-7
D: TRBD1
V: TRBV7-2
size: NA
CDR3: CASSPKQGNYEQYF
DNA: TGTGCCAGCAGCCCCAAACAGGGGAACTACGAGCAGTACTTC

J: TRBJ2-7
D: NA
V: TRBV10-3
size: NA
CDR3: CAIRGTRSTAYEQYF
DNA: TGTGCCATCAGAGGAACCCGGTCGACAGCCTACGAGCAGTACTTC

J: TRBJ2-1
D: NA
V: TRBV5-4
size: NA
CDR3: CASSLLLEQFF
DNA: TGTGCCAGCAGCTTGCTCTTAGAACAGTTCTTC

J: TRBJ2-2
D: NA
V: TRBV25-1
size: NA
CDR3: CASSAQGSGELFF
DNA: TGTGCCAGCAGTGCTCAGGGCAGCGGGGAGCTGTTTTTT

J: TRBJ2-7
D: TRBD1
V: TRBV6-4
size: NA
CDR3: CASSEQGGGEQYF
DNA: TGTGCCAGCAGTGAACAGGGGGGCGGCGAGCAGTACTTC

J: TRBJ2-2
D: NA
V: TRBV5-1
size: NA
CDR3: CASSYQGGELFF
DNA: TGCGCCAGCAGCTACCAGGGCGGGGAGCTGTTTTTT

J: TRBJ1-3
D: NA
V: TRBV6-1
size: NA
CDR3: CASSEALAPLSGNTIYF
DNA: TGTGCCAGCAGTGAAGCGTTAGCGCCGCTCTCTGGAAACACCATATATTTT

J: TRBJ2-5
D: NA
V: TRBV7-9
size: NA
CDR3: CASSLGESLAETQYF
DNA: TGTGCCAGCAGCTTAGGTGAATCCCTGGCAGAGACCCAGTACTTC

J: TRBJ1-2
D: NA
V: TRBV5-4
size: NA
CDR3: CASSLGTGGDGYTF
DNA: TGTGCCAGCAGCTTGGGGACGGGGGGCGATGGCTACACCTTC

J: TRBJ2-5
D: TRBD2
V: TRBV2
size: once
CDR3: CASSEDLSGGAGETQYF
DNA: TGTGCCAGCAGTGAAGATCTTTCCGGGGGGGCGGGAGAGACCCAGTACTTC

J: TRBJ2-3
D: NA
V: TRBV11-2
size: NA
CDR3: CASSLDPGSTDTQYF
DNA: TGTGCCAGCAGCTTAGATCCAGGTAGCACAGATACGCAGTATTTT

J: TRBJ1-4
D: NA
V: TRBV5-1
size: NA
CDR3: CASSPQGTREKLFF
DNA: TGCGCCAGCAGCCCGCAGGGGACACGGGAAAAACTGTTTTTT

J: TRBJ1-1
D: NA
V: TRBV6-1
size: once
CDR3: CASSGPTRGSKTDTEAFF
DNA: TGTGCCAGCAGTGGGCCTACCAGGGGTTCGAAAACGGACACTGAAGCTTTCTTT

J: TRBJ2-5
D: TRBD2
V: TRBV5-1
size: NA
CDR3: CASSFRGGQETQYF
DNA: TGCGCCAGCAGCTTCCGGGGGGGCCAAGAGACCCAGTACTTC

J: TRBJ2-1
D: TRBD2
V: TRBV19
size: NA
CDR3: CASSIGGGSYNEQFF
DNA: TGTGCCAGTAGTATAGGCGGGGGATCCTACAATGAGCAGTTCTTC

J: TRBJ1-5
D: NA
V: TRBV7-2
size: NA
CDR3: CASSLEGGPQHF
DNA: TGTGCCAGCAGCTTGGAGGGTGGGCCCCAGCATTTT

J: TRBJ1-2
D: NA
V: TRBV7-2
size: few
CDR3: CASSLATDDGYTF
DNA: TGTGCCAGCAGCTTAGCGACAGACGATGGCTACACCTTC

J: TRBJ1-5
D: TRBD1
V: TRBV6-5
size: NA
CDR3: CASSRTGINQPQHF
DNA: TGTGCCAGCAGCAGGACAGGGATAAATCAGCCCCAGCATTTT

J: TRBJ2-1
D: NA
V: TRBV10-1
size: NA
CDR3: CAWSGLSYPPLHNEQFF
DNA: TGCGCCTGGAGTGGCCTATCATACCCTCCACTCCACAATGAGCAGTTCTTC

J: TRBJ1-5
D: TRBD1
V: TRBV7-2
size: NA
CDR3: CASSGQGDQPQHF
DNA: TGTGCCAGCAGCGGACAGGGGGATCAGCCCCAGCATTTT

J: TRBJ2-7
D: TRBD2
V: TRBV19
size: NA
CDR3: CASSLFPASGYDGGAFSEQYF
DNA: TGTGCCAGTAGTCTCTTCCCGGCTAGCGGGTACGACGGGGGTGCGTTCTCCGAGCAGTACTTC

J: TRBJ2-7
D: NA
V: TRBV21-1
size: NA
CDR3: CASSKGPCGRASYEQYF
DNA: TGTGCCAGCAGCAAAGGCCCTTGTGGCAGGGCCTCCTACGAGCAGTACTTC

J: TRBJ1-2
D: NA
V: TRBV2
size: NA
CDR3: CASSERFYGYTF
DNA: TGTGCCAGCAGTGAGCGGTTCTATGGCTACACCTTC

J: TRBJ2-1
D: NA
V: TRBV28
size: NA
CDR3: CASSLTRGSNEQFF
DNA: TGTGCCAGCAGTCTCACGCGGGGATCTAATGAGCAGTTCTTC

J: TRBJ1-5
D: NA
V: TRBV27
size: NA
CDR3: CASSNGQYSNQPQHF
DNA: TGTGCCAGCAGCAACGGACAGTATAGCAATCAGCCCCAGCATTTT

J: TRBJ2-7
D: NA
V: TRBV9
size: NA
CDR3: CASSVGGGDTGYPLYEQYF
DNA: TGTGCCAGCAGCGTAGGAGGAGGGGATACGGGATATCCACTCTACGAGCAGTACTTC

J: TRBJ2-1
D: TRBD2
V: TRBV5-1
size: NA
CDR3: CASSPSPGGGYNEQFF
DNA: TGCGCCAGCAGCCCGTCCCCCGGCGGGGGGTACAATGAGCAGTTCTTC

J: TRBJ1-5
D: NA
V: TRBV19
size: NA
CDR3: CASSIGTGFSNQPQHF
DNA: TGTGCCAGTAGTATAGGAACGGGGTTCAGCAATCAGCCCCAGCATTTT

J: TRBJ1-2
D: NA
V: TRBV29-1
size: NA
CDR3: CSVRGLYGYTF
DNA: TGCAGCGTTAGGGGTCTCTATGGCTACACCTTC

J: TRBJ1-2
D: NA
V: TRBV27
size: once
CDR3: CASSLSVGEANYGYTF
DNA: TGTGCCAGCAGTTTATCTGTCGGAGAAGCTAACTATGGCTACACCTTC

J: TRBJ1-2
D: NA
V: TRBV5-1
size: NA
CDR3: CASSSRGNYGYTF
DNA: TGCGCCAGCAGCTCCAGGGGTAACTATGGCTACACCTTC

J: TRBJ1-4
D: TRBD1
V: TRBV13
size: NA
CDR3: CASSTRQGPNEKLFF
DNA: TGTGCCAGCAGCACAAGACAGGGCCCTAATGAAAAACTGTTTTTT

J: TRBJ2-7
D: TRBD1
V: TRBV7-2
size: NA
CDR3: CASSLAGTGVVNEQYF
DNA: TGTGCCAGCAGCTTAGCCGGGACAGGGGTCGTCAACGAGCAGTACTTC

J: TRBJ2-2
D: NA
V: TRBV7-3
size: once
CDR3: CASSPTGGDTGELFF
DNA: TGTGCCAGCAGCCCTACAGGGGGGGACACCGGGGAGCTGTTTTTT

J: TRBJ1-5
D: NA
V: TRBV11-2
size: NA
CDR3: CASSATQGNQPQHF
DNA: TGTGCCAGCAGCGCTACTCAGGGGAATCAGCCCCAGCATTTT

J: TRBJ2-1
D: NA
V: TRBV5-1
size: NA
CDR3: CASSLALVGDFF
DNA: TGCGCCAGCAGCTTGGCCCTAGTAGGCGACTTCTTC

J: TRBJ2-5
D: TRBD2
V: TRBV5-1
size: NA
CDR3: CASSLVLGLGEAQYF
DNA: TGCGCCAGCAGCTTGGTCTTGGGACTAGGGGAGGCCCAGTACTTC

J: TRBJ2-5
D: NA
V: TRBV11-2
size: NA
CDR3: CASSLGPTWQETQYF
DNA: TGTGCCAGCAGCTTAGGACCGACTTGGCAAGAGACCCAGTACTTC

J: TRBJ2-7
D: TRBD1
V: TRBV4-2
size: NA
CDR3: CASSRGQGGYEQYF
DNA: TGTGCCAGCAGCCGTGGACAGGGAGGCTACGAGCAGTACTTC